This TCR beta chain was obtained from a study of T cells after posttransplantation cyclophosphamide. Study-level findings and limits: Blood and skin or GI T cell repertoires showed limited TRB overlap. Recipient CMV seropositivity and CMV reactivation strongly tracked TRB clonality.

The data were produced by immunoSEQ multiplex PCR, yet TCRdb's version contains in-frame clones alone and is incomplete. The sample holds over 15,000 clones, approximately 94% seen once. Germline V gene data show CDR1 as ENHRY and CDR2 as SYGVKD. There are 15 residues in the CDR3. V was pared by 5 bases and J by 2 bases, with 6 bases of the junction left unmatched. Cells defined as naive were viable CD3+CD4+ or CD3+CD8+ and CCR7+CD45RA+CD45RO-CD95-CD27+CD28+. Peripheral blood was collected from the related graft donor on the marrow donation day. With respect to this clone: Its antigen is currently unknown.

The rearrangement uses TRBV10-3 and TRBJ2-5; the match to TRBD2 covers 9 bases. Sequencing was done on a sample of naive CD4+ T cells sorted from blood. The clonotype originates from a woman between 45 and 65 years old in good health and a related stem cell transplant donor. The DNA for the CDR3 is TGTGCCATCAGTAGTTCGACTAGCGGACAAGAGACCCAGTACTTC. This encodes CAISSSTSGQETQYF.